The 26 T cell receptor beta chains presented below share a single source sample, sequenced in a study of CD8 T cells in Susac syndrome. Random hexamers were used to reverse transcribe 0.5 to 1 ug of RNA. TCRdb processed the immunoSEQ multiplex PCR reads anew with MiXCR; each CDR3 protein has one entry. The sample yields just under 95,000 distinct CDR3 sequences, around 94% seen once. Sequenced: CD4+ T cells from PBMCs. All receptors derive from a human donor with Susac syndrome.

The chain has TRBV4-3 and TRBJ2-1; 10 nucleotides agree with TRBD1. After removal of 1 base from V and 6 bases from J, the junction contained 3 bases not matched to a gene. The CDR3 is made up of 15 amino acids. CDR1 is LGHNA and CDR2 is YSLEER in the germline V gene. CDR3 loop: CASSQVGTGVNEQFF. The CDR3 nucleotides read TGCGCCAGCAGCCAAGTGGGGACAGGGGTCAATGAGCAGTTCTTC.

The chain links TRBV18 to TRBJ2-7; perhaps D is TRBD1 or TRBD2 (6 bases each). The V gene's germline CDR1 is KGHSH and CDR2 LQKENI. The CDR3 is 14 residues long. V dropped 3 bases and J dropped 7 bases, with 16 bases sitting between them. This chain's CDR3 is CASSPRQGTDEQYF. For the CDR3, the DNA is TGTGCCAGCTCACCCAGGCAGGGGACTGATGAGCAGTACTTC.

The CDR3 DNA sequence: TGCGCCAGCAGCCAAGAAAGGTTACTCCTGAACACTGAAGCTTTCTTT. Translation: CASSQERLLLNTEAFF. This chain links TRBV4-3 with TRBJ1-1; no definite D call. The CDR3 has 16 residues. Germline CDR1 and CDR2: LGHNA and YSLEER. The V end was cut by 0 bases, the J end by 0 bases, with 11 bases between.

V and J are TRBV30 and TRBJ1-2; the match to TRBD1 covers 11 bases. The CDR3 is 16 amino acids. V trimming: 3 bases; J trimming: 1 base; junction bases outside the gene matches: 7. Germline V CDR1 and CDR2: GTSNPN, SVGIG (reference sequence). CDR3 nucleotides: TGTGCCTGGAGCCCGGACAGGGGGCTTATTAACTATGGCTACACCTTC. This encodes CAWSPDRGLINYGYTF. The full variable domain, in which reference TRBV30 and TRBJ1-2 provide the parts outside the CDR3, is SQTIHQWPATLVQPVGSPLSLECTVEGTSNPNLYWYRQAAGRGLQLLFYSVGIGQISSEVPQNLSASRPQDRQFILSSKKLLLSDSGFYLCAWSPDRGLINYGYTFGSGTRLTVV.

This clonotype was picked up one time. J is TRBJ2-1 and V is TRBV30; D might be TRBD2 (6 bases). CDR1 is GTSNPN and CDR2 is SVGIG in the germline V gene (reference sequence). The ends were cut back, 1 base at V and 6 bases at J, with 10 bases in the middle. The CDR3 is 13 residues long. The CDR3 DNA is TGTGCCTGGAGTGCTACTAGCACCAATGAGCAGTTCTTC. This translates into CAWSATSTNEQFF.

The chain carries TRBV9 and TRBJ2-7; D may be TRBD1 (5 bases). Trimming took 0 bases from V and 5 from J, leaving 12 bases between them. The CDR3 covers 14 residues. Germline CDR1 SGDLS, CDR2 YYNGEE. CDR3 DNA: TGTGCCAGCAGCGTAGAAGGGGATCGGGACGAGCAGTACTTC. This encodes CASSVEGDRDEQYF.

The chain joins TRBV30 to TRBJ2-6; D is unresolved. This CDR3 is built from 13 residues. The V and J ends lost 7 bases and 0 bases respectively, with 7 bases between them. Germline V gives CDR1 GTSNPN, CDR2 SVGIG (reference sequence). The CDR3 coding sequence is TGTGCCTCCGCCGCCTCTGGGGCCAACGTCCTGACTTTC. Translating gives CASAASGANVLTF. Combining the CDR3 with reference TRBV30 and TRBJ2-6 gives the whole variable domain SQTIHQWPATLVQPVGSPLSLECTVEGTSNPNLYWYRQAAGRGLQLLFYSVGIGQISSEVPQNLSASRPQDRQFILSSKKLLLSDSGFYLCASAASGANVLTFGAGSRLTVL.

Here the CDR3 DNA reads TGCGCCAGCAGTGTTCAGGGCCACTACGAGCAGTACTTC. Encoded protein: CASSVQGHYEQYF. V usage is TRBV10-2 and J usage is TRBJ2-7, with D perhaps TRBD1 (5 bases). The V end was cut by 4 bases, the J end by 3 bases, with 10 bases between. CDR1 and CDR2 from the germline V gene are WSHSY and SAAADI. The CDR3 length is 13 residues.

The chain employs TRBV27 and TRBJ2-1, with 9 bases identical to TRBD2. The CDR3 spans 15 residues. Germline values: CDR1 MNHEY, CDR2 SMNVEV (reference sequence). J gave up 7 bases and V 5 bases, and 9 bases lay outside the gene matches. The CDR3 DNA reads TGTGCCAGCAGTCCGCCCGGCGGGGGGGCGAATGAGCAGTTCTTC. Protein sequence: CASSPPGGGANEQFF.

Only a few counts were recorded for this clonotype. In DNA form, the CDR3 reads TGCGCCAGCAGCCAAGACCCTAGCGGGGGACGGAATGAGCAGTTCTTC. It is translated as CASSQDPSGGRNEQFF. The V call is TRBV4-3, the J call TRBJ2-1; 10 positions agree with TRBD2. The CDR3 sequence is 16 residues long. V lost 0 bases to trimming and J lost 7 bases; unmatched junction nucleotides: 6. The V gene's germline CDR1 is LGHNA and CDR2 YSLEER.

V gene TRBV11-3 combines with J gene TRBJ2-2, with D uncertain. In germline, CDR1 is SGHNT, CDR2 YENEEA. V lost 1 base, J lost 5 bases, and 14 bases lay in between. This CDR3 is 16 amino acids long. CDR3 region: CASSLGSWTVTGELFF. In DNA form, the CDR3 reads TGTGCCAGCAGCTTAGGATCCTGGACCGTAACCGGGGAGCTGTTTTTT.

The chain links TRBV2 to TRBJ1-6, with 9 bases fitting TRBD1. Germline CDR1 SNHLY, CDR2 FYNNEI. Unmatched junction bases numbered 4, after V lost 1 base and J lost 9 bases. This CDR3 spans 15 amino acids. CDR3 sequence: CASSEGDRVGSPLHF. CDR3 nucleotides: TGTGCCAGCAGTGAAGGGGACAGGGTTGGTTCACCCCTCCACTTT.

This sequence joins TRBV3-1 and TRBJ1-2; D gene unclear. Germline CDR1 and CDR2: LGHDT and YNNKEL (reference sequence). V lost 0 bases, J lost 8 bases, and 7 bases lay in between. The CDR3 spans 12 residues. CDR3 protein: CASSQEPRGYTF. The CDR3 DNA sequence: TGTGCCAGCAGCCAAGAACCTCGAGGCTACACCTTC.

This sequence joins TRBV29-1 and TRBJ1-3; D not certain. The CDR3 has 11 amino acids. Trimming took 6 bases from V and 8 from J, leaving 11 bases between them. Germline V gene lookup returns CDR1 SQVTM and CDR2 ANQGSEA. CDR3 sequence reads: CSVGRADTIYF. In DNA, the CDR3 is TGCAGCGTGGGTCGCGCGGACACCATATATTTT.

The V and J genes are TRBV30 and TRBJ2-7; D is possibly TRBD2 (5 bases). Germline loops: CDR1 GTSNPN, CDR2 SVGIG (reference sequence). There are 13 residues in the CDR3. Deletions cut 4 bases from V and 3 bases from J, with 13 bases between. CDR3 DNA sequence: TGTGCCTGGACCACCATGGGGAGCTACGAGCAGTACTTC. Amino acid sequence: CAWTTMGSYEQYF. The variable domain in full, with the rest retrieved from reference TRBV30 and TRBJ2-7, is SQTIHQWPATLVQPVGSPLSLECTVEGTSNPNLYWYRQAAGRGLQLLFYSVGIGQISSEVPQNLSASRPQDRQFILSSKKLLLSDSGFYLCAWTTMGSYEQYFGPGTRLTVT.

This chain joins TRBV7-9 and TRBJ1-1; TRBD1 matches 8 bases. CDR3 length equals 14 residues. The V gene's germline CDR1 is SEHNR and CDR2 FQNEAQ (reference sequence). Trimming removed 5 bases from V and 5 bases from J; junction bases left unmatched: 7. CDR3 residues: CASSAKDRATEAFF. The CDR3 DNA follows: TGTGCCAGCAGCGCAAAGGACAGGGCTACTGAAGCTTTCTTT.

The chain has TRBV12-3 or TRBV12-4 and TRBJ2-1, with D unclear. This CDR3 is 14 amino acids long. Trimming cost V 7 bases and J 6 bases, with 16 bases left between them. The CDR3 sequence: CASTGRNIFNEQFF. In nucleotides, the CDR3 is TGTGCCAGCACCGGACGGAATATCTTCAATGAGCAGTTCTTC.

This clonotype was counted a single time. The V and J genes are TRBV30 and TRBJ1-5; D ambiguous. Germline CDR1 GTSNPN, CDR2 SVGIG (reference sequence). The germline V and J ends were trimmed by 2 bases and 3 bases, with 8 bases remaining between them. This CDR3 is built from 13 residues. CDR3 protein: CAWSFAHNQPQHF. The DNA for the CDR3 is TGTGCCTGGAGTTTCGCTCACAATCAGCCCCAGCATTTT.

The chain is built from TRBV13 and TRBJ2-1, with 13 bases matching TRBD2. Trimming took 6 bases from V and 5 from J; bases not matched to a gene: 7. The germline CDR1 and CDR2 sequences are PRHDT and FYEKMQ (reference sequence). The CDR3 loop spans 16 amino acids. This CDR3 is CASSSTGTSGDNEQFF. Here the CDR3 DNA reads TGTGCCAGCAGTTCCACCGGGACTAGCGGGGACAATGAGCAGTTCTTC.

Here the CDR3 DNA reads TGTGCCAGCAGCTCGCAGTCTGGGGCCAACGTCCTGACTTTC. The encoded protein is CASSSQSGANVLTF. This sequence joins TRBV7-3 and TRBJ2-6; D not resolved. V lost 4 bases to trimming and J lost 1 base, with 5 bases between them. The CDR3 spans 14 residues. Germline V lookup: CDR1 SGHTA, CDR2 FQGTGA.

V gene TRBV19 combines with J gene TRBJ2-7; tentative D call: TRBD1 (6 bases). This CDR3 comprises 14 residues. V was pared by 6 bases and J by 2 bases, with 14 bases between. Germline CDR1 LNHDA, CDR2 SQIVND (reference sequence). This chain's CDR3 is CASSLRKGAYEQYF. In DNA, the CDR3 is TGTGCCAGTAGCCTTCGGAAGGGGGCCTACGAGCAGTACTTC.

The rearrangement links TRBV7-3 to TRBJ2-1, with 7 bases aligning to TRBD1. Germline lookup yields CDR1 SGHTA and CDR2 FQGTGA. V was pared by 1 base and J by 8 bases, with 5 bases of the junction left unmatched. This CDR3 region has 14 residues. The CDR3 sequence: CASSLRQGTHEQFF. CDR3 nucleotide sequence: TGTGCCAGCAGCTTAAGACAGGGCACCCATGAGCAGTTCTTC.

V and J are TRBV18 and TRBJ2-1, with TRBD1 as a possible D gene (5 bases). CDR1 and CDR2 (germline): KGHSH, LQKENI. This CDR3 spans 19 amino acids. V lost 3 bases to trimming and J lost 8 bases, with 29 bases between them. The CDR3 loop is CASSPLDQGPTRYDDEQFF. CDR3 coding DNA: TGTGCCAGCTCACCTCTTGATCAGGGCCCAACGAGGTACGATGATGAGCAGTTCTTC.

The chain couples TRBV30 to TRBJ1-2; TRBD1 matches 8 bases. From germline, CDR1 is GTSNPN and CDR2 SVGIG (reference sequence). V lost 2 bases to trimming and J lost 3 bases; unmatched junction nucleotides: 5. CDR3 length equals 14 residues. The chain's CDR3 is CAWSTGTGYYGYTF. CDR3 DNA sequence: TGTGCCTGGAGTACCGGGACAGGCTACTATGGCTACACCTTC.

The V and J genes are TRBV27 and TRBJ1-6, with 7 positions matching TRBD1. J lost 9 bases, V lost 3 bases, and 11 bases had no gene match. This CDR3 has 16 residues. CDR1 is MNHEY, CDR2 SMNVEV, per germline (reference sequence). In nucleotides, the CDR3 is TGTGCCAGCAGTTTTAAGGCAGGGACAGCAATTTCACCCCTCCACTTT. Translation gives CASSFKAGTAISPLHF.

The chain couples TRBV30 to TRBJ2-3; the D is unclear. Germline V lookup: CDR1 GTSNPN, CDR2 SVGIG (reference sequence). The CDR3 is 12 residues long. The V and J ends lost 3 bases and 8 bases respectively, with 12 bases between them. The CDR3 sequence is CAWRSQSATQYF. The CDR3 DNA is TGTGCCTGGAGGTCTCAGAGCGCTACGCAGTATTTT.